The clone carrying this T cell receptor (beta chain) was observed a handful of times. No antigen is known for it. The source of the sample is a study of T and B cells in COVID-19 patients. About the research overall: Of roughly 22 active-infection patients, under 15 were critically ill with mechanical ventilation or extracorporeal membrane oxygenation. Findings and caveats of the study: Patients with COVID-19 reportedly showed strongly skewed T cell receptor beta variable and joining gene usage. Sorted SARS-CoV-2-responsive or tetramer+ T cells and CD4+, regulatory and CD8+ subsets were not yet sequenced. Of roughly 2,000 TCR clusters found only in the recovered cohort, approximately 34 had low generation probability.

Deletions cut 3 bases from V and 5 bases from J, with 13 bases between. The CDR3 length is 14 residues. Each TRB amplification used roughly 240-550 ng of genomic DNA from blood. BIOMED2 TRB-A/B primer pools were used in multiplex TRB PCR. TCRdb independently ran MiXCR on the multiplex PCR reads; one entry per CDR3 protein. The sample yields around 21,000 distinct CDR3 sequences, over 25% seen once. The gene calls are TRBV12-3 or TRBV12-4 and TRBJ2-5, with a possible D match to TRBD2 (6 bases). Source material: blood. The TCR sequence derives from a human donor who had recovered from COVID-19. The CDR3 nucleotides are TGTGCCAGCAGTTTTCATCGGGGGTCCGAGACCCAGTACTTC. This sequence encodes CASSFHRGSETQYF.